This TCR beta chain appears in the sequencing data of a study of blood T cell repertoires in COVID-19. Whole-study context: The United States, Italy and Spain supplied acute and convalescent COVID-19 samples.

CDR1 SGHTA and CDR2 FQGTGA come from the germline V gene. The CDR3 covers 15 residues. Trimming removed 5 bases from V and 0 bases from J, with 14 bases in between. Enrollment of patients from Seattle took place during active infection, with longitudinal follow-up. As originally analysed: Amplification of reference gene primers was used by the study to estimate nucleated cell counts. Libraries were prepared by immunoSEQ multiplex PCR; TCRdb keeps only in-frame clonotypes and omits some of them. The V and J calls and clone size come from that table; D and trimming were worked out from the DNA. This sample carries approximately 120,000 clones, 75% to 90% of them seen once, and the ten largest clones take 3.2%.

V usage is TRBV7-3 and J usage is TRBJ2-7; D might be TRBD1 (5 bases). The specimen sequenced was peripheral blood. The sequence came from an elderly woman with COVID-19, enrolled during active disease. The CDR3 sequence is CASSKQDVPSYEQYF. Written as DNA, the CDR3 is TGTGCCAGCAGCAAACAGGACGTACCCTCCTACGAGCAGTACTTC.